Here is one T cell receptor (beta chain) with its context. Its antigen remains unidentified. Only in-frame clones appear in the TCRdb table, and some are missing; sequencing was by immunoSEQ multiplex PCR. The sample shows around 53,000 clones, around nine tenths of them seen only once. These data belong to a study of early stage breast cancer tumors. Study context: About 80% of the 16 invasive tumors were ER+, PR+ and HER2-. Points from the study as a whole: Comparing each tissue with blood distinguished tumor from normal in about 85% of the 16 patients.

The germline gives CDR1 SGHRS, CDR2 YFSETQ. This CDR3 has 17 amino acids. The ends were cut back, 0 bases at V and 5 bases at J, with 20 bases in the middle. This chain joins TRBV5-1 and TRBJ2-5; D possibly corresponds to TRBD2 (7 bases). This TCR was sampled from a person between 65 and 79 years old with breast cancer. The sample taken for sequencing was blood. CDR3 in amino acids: CASSLAISRGRGETQYF. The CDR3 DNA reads TGCGCCAGCAGCTTGGCGATATCGCGGGGGCGCGGGGAGACCCAGTACTTC. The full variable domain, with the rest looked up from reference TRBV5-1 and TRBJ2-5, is KAGVTQTPRYLIKTRGQQVTLSCSPISGHRSVSWYQQTPGQGLQFLFEYFSETQRNKGNFPGRFSGRQFSNSRSEMNVSTLELGDSALYLCASSLAISRGRGETQYFGPGTRLLVL.